The following is a T cell receptor beta chain sequence with its context. Germline CDR1 SGHRS, CDR2 YFSETQ. This CDR3 spans 15 amino acids. The ends lost 4 bases at V and 5 bases at J; junction bases unmatched: 8. The data stem from a study of blood T cell repertoires in COVID-19. As handled by the study authors: Amplifying reference gene primers gave estimates of nucleated cell counts. Assay: immunoSEQ multiplex PCR; the TCRdb copy retains only in-frame clones and omits some. The V and J calls and the clone size are those of that table, but D and trimming were determined from the DNA. The table shows about 270,000 clones, with 80% to 90% occurring only once. The study drew participants aged 18 to 89 years from 20 to 30 US areas.

The chain uses TRBV5-1 and TRBJ2-5, with 10 bases aligning to TRBD2. Sample: PBMCs or T cells enriched from blood (not recorded which). The source of this sequence is a woman in her twenties or thirties with acute COVID-19. DNA of the CDR3: TGCGCCAGCAGCCTCCAGCGGGAGGGAAGTGAGACCCAGTACTTC. It encodes CASSLQREGSETQYF.